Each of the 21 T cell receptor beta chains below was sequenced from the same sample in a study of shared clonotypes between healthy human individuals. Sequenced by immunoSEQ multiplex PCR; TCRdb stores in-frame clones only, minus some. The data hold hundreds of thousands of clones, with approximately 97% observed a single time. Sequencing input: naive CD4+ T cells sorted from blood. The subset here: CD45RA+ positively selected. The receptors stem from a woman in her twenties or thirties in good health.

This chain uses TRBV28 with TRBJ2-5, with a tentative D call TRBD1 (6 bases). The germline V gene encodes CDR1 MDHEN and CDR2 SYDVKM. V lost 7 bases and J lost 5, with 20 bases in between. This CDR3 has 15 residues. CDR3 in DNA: TGTGCCAGCATCCAAACAGGGAAGAGCCGCGAGACCCAGTACTTC. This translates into CASIQTGKSRETQYF.

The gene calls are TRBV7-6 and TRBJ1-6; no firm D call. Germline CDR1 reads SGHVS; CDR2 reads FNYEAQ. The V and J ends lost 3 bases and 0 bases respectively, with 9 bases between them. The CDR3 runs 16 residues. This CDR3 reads CASSLSAASYNSPLHF. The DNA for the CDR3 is TGTGCCAGCAGCTTGTCTGCTGCCTCCTATAATTCACCCCTCCACTTT.

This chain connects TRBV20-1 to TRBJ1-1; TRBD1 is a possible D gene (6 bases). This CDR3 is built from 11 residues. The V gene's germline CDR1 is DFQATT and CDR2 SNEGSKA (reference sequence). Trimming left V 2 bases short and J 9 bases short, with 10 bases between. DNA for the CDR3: TGCAGTGCTAGAACACAGGGAAAAGCTTTCTTT. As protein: CSARTQGKAFF.

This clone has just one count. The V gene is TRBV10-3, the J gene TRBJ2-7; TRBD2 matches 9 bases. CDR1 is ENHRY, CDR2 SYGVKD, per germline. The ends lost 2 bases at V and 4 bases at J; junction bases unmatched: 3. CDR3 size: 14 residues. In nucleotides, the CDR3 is TGTGCCATCAGTGAGGGGACTAGCCCTTACGAGCAGTACTTC. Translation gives CAISEGTSPYEQYF.

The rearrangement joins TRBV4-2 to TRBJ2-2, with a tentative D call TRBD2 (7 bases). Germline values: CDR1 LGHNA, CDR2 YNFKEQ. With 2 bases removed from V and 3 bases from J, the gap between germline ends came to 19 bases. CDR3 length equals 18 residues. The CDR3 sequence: CASSQPGGLAVDTGELFF. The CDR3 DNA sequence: TGTGCCAGCAGCCAACCCGGGGGGCTAGCGGTGGACACCGGGGAGCTGTTTTTT.

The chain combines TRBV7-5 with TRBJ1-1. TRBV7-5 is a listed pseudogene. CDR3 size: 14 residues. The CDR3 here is CVRSTGPPNTEAFF. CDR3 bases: TGTGTCAGAAGCACGGGACCCCCCAACACTGAAGCTTTCTTT.

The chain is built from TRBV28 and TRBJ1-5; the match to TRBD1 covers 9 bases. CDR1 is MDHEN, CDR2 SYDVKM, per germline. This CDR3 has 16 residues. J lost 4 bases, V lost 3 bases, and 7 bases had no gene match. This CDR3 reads CASSLWDRVQNQPQHF. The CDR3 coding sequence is TGTGCCAGCAGTTTGTGGGACAGGGTCCAAAATCAGCCCCAGCATTTT. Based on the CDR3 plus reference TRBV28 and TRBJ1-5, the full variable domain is DVKVTQSSRYLVKRTGEKVFLECVQDMDHENMFWYRQDPGLGLRLIYFSYDVKMKEKGDIPEGYSVSREKKERFSLILESASTNQTSMYLCASSLWDRVQNQPQHFGDGTRLSIL.

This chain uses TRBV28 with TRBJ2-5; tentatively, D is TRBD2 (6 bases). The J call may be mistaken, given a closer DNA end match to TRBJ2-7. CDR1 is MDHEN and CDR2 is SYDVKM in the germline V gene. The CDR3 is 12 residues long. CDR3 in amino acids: CATEGRSYEQYF. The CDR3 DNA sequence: TGTGCCACCGAGGGGAGGTCCTACGAGCAGTACTTC.

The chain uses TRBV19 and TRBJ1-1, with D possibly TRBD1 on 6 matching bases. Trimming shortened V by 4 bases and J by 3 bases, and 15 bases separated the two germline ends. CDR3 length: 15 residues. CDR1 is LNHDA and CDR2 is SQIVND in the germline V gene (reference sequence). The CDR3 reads CASSKTGGLDTEAFF. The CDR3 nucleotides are TGTGCCAGTAGTAAAACCGGGGGCCTAGACACTGAAGCTTTCTTT.

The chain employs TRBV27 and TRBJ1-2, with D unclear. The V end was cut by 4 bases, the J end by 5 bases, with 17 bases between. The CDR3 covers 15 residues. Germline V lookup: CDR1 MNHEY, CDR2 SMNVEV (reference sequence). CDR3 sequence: CASSYSGRKEYGYTF. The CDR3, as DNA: TGTGCCAGCAGTTATTCAGGACGGAAGGAGTATGGCTACACCTTC.

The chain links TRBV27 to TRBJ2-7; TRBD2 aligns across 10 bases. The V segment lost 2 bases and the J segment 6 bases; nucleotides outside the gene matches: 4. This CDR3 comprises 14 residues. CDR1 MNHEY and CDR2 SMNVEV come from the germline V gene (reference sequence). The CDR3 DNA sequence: TGTGCCAGCAGTTTAGCTAGCGGGAGTCGCGAGCAGTACTTC. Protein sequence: CASSLASGSREQYF.

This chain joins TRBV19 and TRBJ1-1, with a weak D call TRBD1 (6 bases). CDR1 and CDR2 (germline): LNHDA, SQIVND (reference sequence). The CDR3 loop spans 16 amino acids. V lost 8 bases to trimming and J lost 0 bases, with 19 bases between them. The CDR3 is CASHQGGGRLNTEAFF. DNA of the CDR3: TGTGCCAGTCATCAAGGGGGAGGGCGACTGAACACTGAAGCTTTCTTT.

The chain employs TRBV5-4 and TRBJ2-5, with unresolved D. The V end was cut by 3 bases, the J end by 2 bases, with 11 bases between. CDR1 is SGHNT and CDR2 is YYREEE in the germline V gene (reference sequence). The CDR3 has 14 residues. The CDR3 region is CASSSKDVQETQYF. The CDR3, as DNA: TGTGCCAGCAGCTCGAAGGACGTGCAAGAGACCCAGTACTTC.

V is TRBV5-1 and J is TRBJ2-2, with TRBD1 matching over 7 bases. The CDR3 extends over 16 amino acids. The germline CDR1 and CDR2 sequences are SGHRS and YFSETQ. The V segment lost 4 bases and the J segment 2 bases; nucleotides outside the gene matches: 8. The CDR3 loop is CASSPYRGENTGELFF. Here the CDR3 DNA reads TGCGCCAGCAGCCCCTACAGGGGCGAAAACACCGGGGAGCTGTTTTTT.

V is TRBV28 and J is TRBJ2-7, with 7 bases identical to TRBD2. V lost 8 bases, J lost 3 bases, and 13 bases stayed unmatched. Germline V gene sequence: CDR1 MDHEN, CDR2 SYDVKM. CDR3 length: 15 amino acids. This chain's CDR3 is CASWGSPGGGYEQYF. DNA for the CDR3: TGTGCCAGCTGGGGCTCCCCGGGAGGTGGCTACGAGCAGTACTTC.

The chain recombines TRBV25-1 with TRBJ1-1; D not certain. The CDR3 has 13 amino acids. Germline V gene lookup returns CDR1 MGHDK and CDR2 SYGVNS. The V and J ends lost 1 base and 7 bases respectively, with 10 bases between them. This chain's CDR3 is CASSESSVGEAFF. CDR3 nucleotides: TGTGCCAGCAGTGAATCCTCCGTCGGTGAAGCTTTCTTT.

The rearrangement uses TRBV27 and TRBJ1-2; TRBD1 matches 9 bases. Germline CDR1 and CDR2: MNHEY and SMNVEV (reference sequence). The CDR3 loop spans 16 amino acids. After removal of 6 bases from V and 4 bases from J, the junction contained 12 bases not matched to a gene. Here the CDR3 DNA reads TGTGCCAGCAGATTTACCCCGACAGGGGGACCCTATGGCTACACCTTC. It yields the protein CASRFTPTGGPYGYTF.

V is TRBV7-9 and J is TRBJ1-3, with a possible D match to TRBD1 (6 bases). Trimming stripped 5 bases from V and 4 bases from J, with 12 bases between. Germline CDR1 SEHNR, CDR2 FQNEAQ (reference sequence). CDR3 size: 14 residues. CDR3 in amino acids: CASSPRDIGNTIYF. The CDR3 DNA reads TGTGCCAGCAGCCCACGGGACATCGGAAACACCATATATTTT.

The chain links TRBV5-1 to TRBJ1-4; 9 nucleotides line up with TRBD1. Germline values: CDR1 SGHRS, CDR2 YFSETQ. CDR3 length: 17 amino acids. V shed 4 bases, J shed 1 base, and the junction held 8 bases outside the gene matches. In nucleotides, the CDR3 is TGCGCCAGCAGCCCGGGACAGGGCTCTAGAACTAATGAAAAACTGTTTTTT. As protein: CASSPGQGSRTNEKLFF.

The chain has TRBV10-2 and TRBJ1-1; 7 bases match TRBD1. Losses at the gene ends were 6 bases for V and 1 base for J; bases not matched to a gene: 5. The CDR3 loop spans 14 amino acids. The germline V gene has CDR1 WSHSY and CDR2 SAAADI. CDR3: CASRGGTANTEAFF. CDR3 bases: TGCGCCAGCAGAGGGGGGACAGCGAACACTGAAGCTTTCTTT.

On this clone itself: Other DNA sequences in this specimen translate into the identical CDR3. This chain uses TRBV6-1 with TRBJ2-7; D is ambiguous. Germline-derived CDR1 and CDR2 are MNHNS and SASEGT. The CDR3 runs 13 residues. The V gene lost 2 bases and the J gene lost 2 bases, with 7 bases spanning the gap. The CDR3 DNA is TGTGCCAGCAGTGAAAGGCGGCCCTACGAGCAGTACTTC. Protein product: CASSERRPYEQYF.